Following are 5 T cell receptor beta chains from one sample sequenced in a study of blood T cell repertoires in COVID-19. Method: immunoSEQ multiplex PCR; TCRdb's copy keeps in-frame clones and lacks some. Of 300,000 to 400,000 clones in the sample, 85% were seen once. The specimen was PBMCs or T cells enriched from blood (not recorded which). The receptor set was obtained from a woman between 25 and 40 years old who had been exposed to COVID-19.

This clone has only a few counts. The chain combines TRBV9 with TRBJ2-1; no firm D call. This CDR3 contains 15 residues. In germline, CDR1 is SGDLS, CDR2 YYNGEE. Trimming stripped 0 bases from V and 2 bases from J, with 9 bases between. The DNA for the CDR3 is TGTGCCAGCAGCGTAGTTAGCCTCGCCTACAATGAGCAGTTCTTC. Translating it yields CASSVVSLAYNEQFF.

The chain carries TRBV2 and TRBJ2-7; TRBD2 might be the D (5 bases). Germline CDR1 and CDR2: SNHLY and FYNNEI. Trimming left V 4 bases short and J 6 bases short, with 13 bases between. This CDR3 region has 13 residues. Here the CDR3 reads CASSVELDREQYF. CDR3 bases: TGTGCCAGCAGTGTAGAACTAGATCGCGAGCAGTACTTC.

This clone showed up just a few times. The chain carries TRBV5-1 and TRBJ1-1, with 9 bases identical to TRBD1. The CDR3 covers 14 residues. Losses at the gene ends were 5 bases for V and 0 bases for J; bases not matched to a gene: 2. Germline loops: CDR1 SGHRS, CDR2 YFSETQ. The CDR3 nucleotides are TGCGCCAGCAGTCGGACAGGGGTGAACACTGAAGCTTTCTTT. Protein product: CASSRTGVNTEAFF.

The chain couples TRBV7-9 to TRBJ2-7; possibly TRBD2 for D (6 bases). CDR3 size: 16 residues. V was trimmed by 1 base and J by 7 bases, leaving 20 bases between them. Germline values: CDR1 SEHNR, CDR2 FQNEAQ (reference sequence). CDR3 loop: CASSLVGTPELREQYF. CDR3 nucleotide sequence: TGTGCCAGCAGCTTAGTAGGGACTCCCGAACTTCGTGAGCAGTACTTC.

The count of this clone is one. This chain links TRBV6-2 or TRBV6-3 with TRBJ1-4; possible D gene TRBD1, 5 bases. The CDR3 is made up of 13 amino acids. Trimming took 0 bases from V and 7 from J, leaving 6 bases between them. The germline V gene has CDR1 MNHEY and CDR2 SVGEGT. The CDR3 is CASSYSDSEKLFF. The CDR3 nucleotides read TGTGCCAGCAGTTACTCAGACAGTGAAAAACTGTTTTTT.